This TCR beta chain was identified in a study of T-cell reconstitution after alpha-beta-depleted transplantation in children. Many counts were recorded for this clonotype. What it binds is unknown. The ends were cut back, 4 bases at V and 4 bases at J, with 7 bases in the middle. This CDR3 is 12 amino acids long. Points from the study as a whole: About two months after transplant, alpha-beta T cells reportedly came from several hundred expanded graft clones.

Unique molecular identifiers featured in how the TCRbeta library was prepared. TCRdb re-called the PCR reads with MiXCR, one entry per CDR3 protein. The top ten clones hold 5% of a sample with fewer than 1 million distinct CDR3 sequences, roughly 15% of them seen once. The chain employs TRBV12-3 or TRBV12-4 and TRBJ1-2; D ambiguous. Material: PBMCs, mostly from graft donor cells, obtained 360 days after TCRalphabeta/CD19-depleted stem cell transplant. This clonotype originated in a male patient aged 10 to 17 who had a stem cell transplant for acute lymphoblastic leukemia, so the T cells may come from the graft donor. CDR3 region: CASSSYSYGYTF. CDR3 DNA: TGTGCCAGCAGTTCTTACAGCTATGGCTACACCTTC.